The rows below give T cell receptor beta chains drawn from one sample of a study of blood T cell repertoires in COVID-19. TCRdb keeps only in-frame clones here, not all; method: immunoSEQ multiplex PCR. The sample holds 50,000 to 75,000 clones, more than 85% seen once. Sequenced: peripheral blood. The source of these receptors is a man of 80 years or more in a cohort sampled during active COVID-19. The CDR3 runs from the conserved cysteine through the conserved F or W. Each record gives: V gene, J gene, clone size, D gene, CDR3 protein, CDR3 DNA. D genes are given only for firm matches. Size tells how often a clone was seen (once, few, many) or the class of an expanded clone, and some rows leave it out.

TRBV21-1	TRBJ2-6	-	-	CASSADSGSGANVLTF	TGTGCCAGCAGCGCCGACAGTGGCTCTGGGGCCAACGTCCTGACTTTC
TRBV5-5	TRBJ2-2	-	TRBD1	CASGPGGNTGELFF	TGTGCCAGCGGACCAGGGGGGAACACCGGGGAGCTGTTTTTT
TRBV27	TRBJ1-1	-	TRBD1	CASSWDRATEAFF	TGTGCCAGCAGTTGGGACAGGGCCACTGAAGCTTTCTTT
TRBV10-3	TRBJ2-2	-	TRBD2	CAISDSGRNTGELFF	TGTGCCATCAGTGACAGCGGGAGAAACACCGGGGAGCTGTTTTTT
TRBV3-1/TRBV3-2	TRBJ2-3	-	TRBD2	CASSRASPAGGTDTQYF	TGTGCCAGCAGCCGAGCCTCGCCAGCGGGGGGCACAGATACGCAGTATTTT
TRBV5-5	TRBJ2-1	-	TRBD2	CATSLEAGGQGRQFF	TGTGCCACCAGCTTGGAAGCGGGGGGGCAGGGGAGGCAGTTCTTC
TRBV19	TRBJ1-2	-	TRBD1	CASSIPRGFYGYTF	TGTGCCAGTAGTATTCCCAGGGGGTTCTATGGCTACACCTTC
TRBV5-1	TRBJ2-7	-	TRBD1	CASSPRSGGNPQAGSYEQYF	TGCGCCAGCAGCCCCCGATCAGGGGGAAACCCTCAGGCCGGCTCCTACGAGCAGTACTTC
TRBV19	TRBJ1-4	-	TRBD1	CASSTLQGALTNEKLFF	TGTGCCAGTAGTACCCTACAGGGGGCTCTGACTAATGAAAAACTGTTTTTT
TRBV6-2/TRBV6-3	TRBJ1-1	-	-	CASSSDSYTEAFF	TGTGCCAGCAGTTCGGACAGCTACACTGAAGCTTTCTTT
TRBV3-1/TRBV3-2	TRBJ2-2	-	TRBD1	CASSQGQGGIGELFF	TGTGCCAGCAGCCAAGGACAGGGTGGGATCGGGGAGCTGTTTTTT
TRBV6-6	TRBJ1-5	few	TRBD1	CASSLSTGARSNQPQHF	TGTGCCAGCAGTCTTTCAACAGGGGCCCGGAGCAATCAGCCCCAGCATTTT
TRBV10-3	TRBJ2-7	once	TRBD1	CAISEMGTGGLNEQYF	TGTGCCATCAGTGAAATGGGGACAGGGGGTCTAAACGAGCAGTACTTC
TRBV4-1	TRBJ2-1	-	TRBD2	CASSQEGTSVNNEQFF	TGCGCCAGCAGCCAAGAGGGGACTAGCGTCAACAATGAGCAGTTCTTC
TRBV30	TRBJ2-7	-	-	CAWRPRQGTNRYEQYF	TGTGCCTGGAGGCCCAGGCAAGGGACAAATCGATACGAGCAGTACTTC
TRBV29-1	TRBJ2-3	few	-	CSGGVASDTQYF	TGCAGCGGTGGGGTAGCGTCAGATACGCAGTATTTT
TRBV7-9	TRBJ2-2	few	TRBD2	CASSSPGLAGVAGELFF	TGTGCCAGCAGCTCCCCGGGACTAGCGGGAGTCGCCGGGGAGCTGTTTTTT
TRBV7-6	TRBJ2-3	once	TRBD1	CASSPGQGRLTDTQYF	TGTGCCAGCAGCCCCGGACAGGGGCGACTCACAGATACGCAGTATTTT
TRBV24-1	TRBJ2-5	-	-	CATSDLETQYF	TGTGCCACCAGTGATCTGGAGACCCAGTACTTC
TRBV7-2	TRBJ1-6	-	-	CASSLDRANNSPLHF	TGTGCCAGCAGCTTAGACAGGGCTAATAATTCACCCCTCCACTTT
TRBV18	TRBJ2-3	-	TRBD2	CASSPIPLAQYTDTQYF	TGTGCCAGCTCACCAATCCCACTAGCGCAATACACAGATACGCAGTATTTT
TRBV7-9	TRBJ1-2	few	-	CASSPDNVWLGYTF	TGTGCCAGCAGCCCAGACAACGTTTGGCTTGGCTACACCTTC
TRBV2	TRBJ1-5	-	-	CASSWNRGNQPQHF	TGTGCCAGCAGTTGGAATCGGGGCAATCAGCCCCAGCATTTT
TRBV11-2	TRBJ1-1	-	TRBD1	CASSFRQGSHTEAFF	TGTGCCAGCAGCTTTCGACAGGGGTCCCACACTGAAGCTTTCTTT
TRBV5-6	TRBJ1-3	few	TRBD1	CASSLARGLHTIYF	TGTGCCAGCAGCTTGGCCAGGGGGCTACACACCATATATTTT
TRBV2	TRBJ1-5	-	-	CASRGSGNQPQHF	TGTGCCAGCCGGGGTTCTGGCAATCAGCCCCAGCATTTT
TRBV27	TRBJ2-5	-	-	CASSPLGETQYF	TGTGCCAGCAGCCCCCTCGGGGAGACCCAGTACTTC
TRBV18	TRBJ1-1	-	-	CASSPDREAFF	TGTGCCAGCTCACCAGACAGAGAAGCTTTCTTT
TRBV7-9	TRBJ2-7	few	TRBD2	CASSLAMVAGGYEQYF	TGTGCCAGCAGCTTAGCGATGGTAGCGGGAGGTTACGAGCAGTACTTC
TRBV29-1	TRBJ1-2	-	-	CSVLQGDYGYTF	TGCAGCGTCTTACAGGGTGACTATGGCTACACCTTC
TRBV4-1	TRBJ2-7	-	-	CASSQVGYEQYF	TGCGCCAGCAGCCAAGTCGGCTACGAGCAGTACTTC
TRBV12-3/TRBV12-4	TRBJ1-1	-	-	CASSITGSTEAFF	TGTGCCAGCAGCATAACAGGGAGTACTGAAGCTTTCTTT
TRBV11-2	TRBJ2-2	-	-	CASSLDKGGIGELFF	TGTGCCAGCAGCTTAGATAAAGGGGGTATCGGGGAGCTGTTTTTT
TRBV7-2	TRBJ1-1	-	TRBD1	CASRPRTGDTEAFF	TGTGCCAGCAGACCCAGGACAGGGGACACTGAAGCTTTCTTT
TRBV5-1	TRBJ2-1	-	-	CASSRWAGDYNEQFF	TGCGCCAGCAGCAGGTGGGCAGGGGACTACAATGAGCAGTTCTTC
TRBV29-1	TRBJ1-5	-	TRBD1	CSVEGQGGDQPQHF	TGCAGCGTCGAGGGACAGGGGGGAGATCAGCCCCAGCATTTT
TRBV30	TRBJ2-7	once	TRBD1	CAWTQGARNEQYF	TGTGCCTGGACACAGGGGGCGCGGAACGAGCAGTACTTC
TRBV15	TRBJ1-5	once	TRBD1	CATSWGGTGDYSNQPQHF	TGTGCCACCAGTTGGGGGGGGACAGGAGACTATAGCAATCAGCCCCAGCATTTT
TRBV7-9	TRBJ2-7	few	-	CASSLSDRNLAYEQYF	TGTGCCAGCAGCTTATCGGACAGAAATTTAGCCTACGAGCAGTACTTC
TRBV19	TRBJ2-5	-	-	CASSVTGSQETQYF	TGTGCCAGTAGCGTTACAGGGAGCCAAGAGACCCAGTACTTC
TRBV6-1	TRBJ2-1	-	-	CASSANRELRGNEQFF	TGTGCCAGCAGTGCTAACAGGGAACTTAGAGGTAATGAGCAGTTCTTC
TRBV10-3	TRBJ2-7	-	TRBD1	CAISEGRGQVNEQYF	TGTGCCATCAGTGAAGGCAGGGGGCAAGTAAACGAGCAGTACTTC
TRBV6-1	TRBJ2-1	-	-	CASSGGPSVPSSYNEQFF	TGTGCCAGCAGTGGCGGGCCTAGCGTACCCAGCTCCTACAATGAGCAGTTCTTC
TRBV25-1	TRBJ1-2	once	-	CASSDHQGYGYTF	TGTGCCAGCAGCGATCACCAGGGGTATGGCTACACCTTC
TRBV10-1	TRBJ2-7	-	TRBD2	CASSESGAGGHEQYF	TGCGCCAGCAGTGAGTCTGGGGCGGGAGGGCACGAGCAGTACTTC
TRBV14	TRBJ1-2	once	-	CASSQEKQNYGYTF	TGTGCCAGCAGCCAAGAGAAACAGAACTATGGCTACACCTTC
TRBV5-1	TRBJ2-1	-	TRBD2	CASSPDMTSGGHNEQFF	TGCGCCAGCAGCCCCGATATGACTAGCGGGGGGCACAATGAGCAGTTCTTC
TRBV7-3	TRBJ1-2	-	-	CASSSSSDSGGYTF	TGTGCCAGCAGTTCTTCCTCGGACTCGGGGGGCTACACCTTC
TRBV18	TRBJ1-1	-	TRBD1	CASSNLPGQGIGTEAFF	TGTGCCAGCTCAAACCTGCCGGGACAGGGAATAGGCACTGAAGCTTTCTTT
TRBV19	TRBJ2-7	-	-	CASSISGQYYEQYF	TGTGCCAGTAGTATATCGGGACAATACTACGAGCAGTACTTC
TRBV6-6	TRBJ2-5	-	TRBD2	CASKLAGVWETQYF	TGTGCCAGTAAATTAGCGGGAGTGTGGGAGACCCAGTACTTC
TRBV13	TRBJ1-3	-	-	CASSFGWRGGNTIYF	TGTGCCAGCAGCTTCGGTTGGAGGGGTGGAAACACCATATATTTT
TRBV6-6	TRBJ2-7	-	TRBD1	CASSQDRGPYEQYF	TGTGCCAGCAGCCAGGACAGGGGACCCTACGAGCAGTACTTC